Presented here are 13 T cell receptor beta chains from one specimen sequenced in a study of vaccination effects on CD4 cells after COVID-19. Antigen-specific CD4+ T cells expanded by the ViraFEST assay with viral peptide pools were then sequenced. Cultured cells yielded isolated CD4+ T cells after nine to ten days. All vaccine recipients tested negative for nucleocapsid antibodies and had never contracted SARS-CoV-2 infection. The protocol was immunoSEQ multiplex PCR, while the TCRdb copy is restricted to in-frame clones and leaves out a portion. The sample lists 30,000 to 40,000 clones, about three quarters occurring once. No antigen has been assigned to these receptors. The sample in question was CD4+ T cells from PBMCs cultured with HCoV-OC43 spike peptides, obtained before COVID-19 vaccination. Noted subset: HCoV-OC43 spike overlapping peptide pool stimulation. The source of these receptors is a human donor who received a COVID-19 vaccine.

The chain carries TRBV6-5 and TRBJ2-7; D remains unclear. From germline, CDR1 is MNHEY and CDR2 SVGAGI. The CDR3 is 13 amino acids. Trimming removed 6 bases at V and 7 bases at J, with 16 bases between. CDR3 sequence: CASRSGPKGEQYF. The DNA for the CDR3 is TGTGCCAGCAGAAGTGGTCCCAAAGGGGAGCAGTACTTC.

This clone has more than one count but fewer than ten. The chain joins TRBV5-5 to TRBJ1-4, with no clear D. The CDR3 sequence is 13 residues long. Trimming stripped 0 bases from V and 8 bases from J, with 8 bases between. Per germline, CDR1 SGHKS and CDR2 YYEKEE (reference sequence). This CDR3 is CASSLGVGEKLFF. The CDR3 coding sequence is TGTGCCAGCAGCTTGGGGGTTGGAGAAAAACTGTTTTTT.

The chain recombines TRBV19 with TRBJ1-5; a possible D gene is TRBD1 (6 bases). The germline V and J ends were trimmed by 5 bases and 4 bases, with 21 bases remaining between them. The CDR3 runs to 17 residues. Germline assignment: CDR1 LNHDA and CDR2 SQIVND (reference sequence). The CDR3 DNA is TGTGCCAGTAGTCCCCGGGCTGGGGGGCAGGGAAATCAGCCCCAGCATTTT. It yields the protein CASSPRAGGQGNQPQHF. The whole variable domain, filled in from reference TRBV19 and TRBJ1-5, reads DGGITQSPKYLFRKEGQNVTLSCEQNLNHDAMYWYRQDPGQGLRLIYYSQIVNDFQKGDIAEGYSVSREKKESFPLTVTSAQKNPTAFYLCASSPRAGGQGNQPQHFGDGTRLSIL.

The CDR3 DNA reads as TGTGCCAGCAGCCAAGGAAGCGTCCCCACAGATACGCAGTATTTT. Protein product: CASSQGSVPTDTQYF. This chain uses TRBV3-1 (or the pseudogene TRBV3-2) with TRBJ2-3; D not certain. Germline V CDR1 and CDR2: LGHDT, YNNKEL (reference sequence). V dropped 1 base and J dropped 2 bases, with 10 bases sitting between them. The CDR3 is made up of 15 amino acids.

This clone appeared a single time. The CDR3 spells CASSHTRAYGYTF. The CDR3 coding sequence is TGCGCCAGCAGTCATACCAGGGCTTATGGCTACACCTTC. V gene TRBV23-1 combines with J gene TRBJ1-2, with D possibly matching TRBD1 (5 bases). TRBV23-1 is treated as an ORF (open reading frame) with a function not yet certain. V was cut by 3 bases and J by 5 bases, with 10 bases left in between. This CDR3 region has 13 residues.

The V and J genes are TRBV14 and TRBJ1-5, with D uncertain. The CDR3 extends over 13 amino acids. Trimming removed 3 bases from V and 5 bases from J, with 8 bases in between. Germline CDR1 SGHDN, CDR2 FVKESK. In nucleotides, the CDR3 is TGTGCCAGCAGCCAGACCCCACATCAGCCCCAGCATTTT. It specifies CASSQTPHQPQHF. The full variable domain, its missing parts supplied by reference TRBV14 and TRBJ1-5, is EAGVTQFPSHSVIEKGQTVTLRCDPISGHDNLYWYRRVMGKEIKFLLHFVKESKQDESGMPNNRFLAERTGGTYSTLKVQPAELEDSGVYFCASSQTPHQPQHFGDGTRLSIL.

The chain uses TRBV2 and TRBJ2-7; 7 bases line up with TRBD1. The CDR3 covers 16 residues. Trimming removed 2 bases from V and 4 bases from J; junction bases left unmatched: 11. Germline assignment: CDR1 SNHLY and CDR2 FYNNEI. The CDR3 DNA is TGTGCCAGCAGTGAAAACCGGTGGGACAGCCCTTACGAGCAGTACTTC. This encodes CASSENRWDSPYEQYF.

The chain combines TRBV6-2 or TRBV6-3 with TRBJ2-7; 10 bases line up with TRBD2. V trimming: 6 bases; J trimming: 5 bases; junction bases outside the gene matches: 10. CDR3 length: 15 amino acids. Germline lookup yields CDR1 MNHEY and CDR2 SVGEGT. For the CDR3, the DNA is TGTGCCAGCAGCCCACTGTCTAGCGGGAGAAACGAGCAGTACTTC. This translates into CASSPLSSGRNEQYF.

For the CDR3, the DNA is TGTGCCAGCAGTTACTCGGGCGGGGGGCCAGATACGCAGTATTTT. This gives the protein CASSYSGGGPDTQYF. This chain uses TRBV6-6 with TRBJ2-3; 8 positions agree with TRBD2. Per germline, CDR1 MNHNY and CDR2 SVGAGI (reference sequence). The CDR3 extends over 15 amino acids. Trimming cost V 0 bases and J 4 bases; bases outside gene matches: 3.

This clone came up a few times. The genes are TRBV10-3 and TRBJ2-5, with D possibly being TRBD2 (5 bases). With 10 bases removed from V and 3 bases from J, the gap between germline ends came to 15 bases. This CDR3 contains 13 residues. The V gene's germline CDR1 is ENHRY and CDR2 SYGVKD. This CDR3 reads CATSRPGEETQYF. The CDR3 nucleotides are TGTGCCACCTCCCGACCCGGGGAAGAGACCCAGTACTTC.

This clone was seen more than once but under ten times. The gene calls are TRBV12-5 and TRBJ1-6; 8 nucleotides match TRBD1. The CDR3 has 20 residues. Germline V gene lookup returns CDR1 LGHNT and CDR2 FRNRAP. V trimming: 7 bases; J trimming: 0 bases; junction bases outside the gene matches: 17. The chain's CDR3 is CASALLTRTGTFSYNSPLHF. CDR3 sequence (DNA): TGTGCTAGTGCCTTACTTACAAGGACAGGGACGTTCTCCTATAATTCACCCCTCCACTTT.

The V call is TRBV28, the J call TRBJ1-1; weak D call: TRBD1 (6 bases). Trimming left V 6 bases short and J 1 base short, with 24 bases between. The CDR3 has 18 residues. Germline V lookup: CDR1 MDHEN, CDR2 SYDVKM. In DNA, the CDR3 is TGTGCCAGCAGCTTACCCGAGGGGGTTTTCGTCCCGAACACTGAAGCTTTCTTT. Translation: CASSLPEGVFVPNTEAFF.

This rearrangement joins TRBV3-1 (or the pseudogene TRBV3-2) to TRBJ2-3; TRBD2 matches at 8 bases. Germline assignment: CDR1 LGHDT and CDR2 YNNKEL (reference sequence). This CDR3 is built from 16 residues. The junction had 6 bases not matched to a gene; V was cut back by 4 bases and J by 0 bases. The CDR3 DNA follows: TGTGCCAGCAGCCCCGTTCTAGCGGGTAGCACAGATACGCAGTATTTT. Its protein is CASSPVLAGSTDTQYF.